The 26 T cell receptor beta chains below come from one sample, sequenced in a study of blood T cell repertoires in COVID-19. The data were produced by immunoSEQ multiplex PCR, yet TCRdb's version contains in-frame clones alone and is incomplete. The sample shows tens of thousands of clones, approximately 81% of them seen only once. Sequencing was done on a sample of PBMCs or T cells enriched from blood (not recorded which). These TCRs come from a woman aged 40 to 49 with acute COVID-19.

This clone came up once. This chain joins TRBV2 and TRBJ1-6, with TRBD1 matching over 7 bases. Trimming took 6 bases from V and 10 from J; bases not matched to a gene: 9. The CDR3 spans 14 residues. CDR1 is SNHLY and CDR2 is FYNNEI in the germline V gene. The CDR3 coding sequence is TGTGCCAGCAGGGGTACAGGGGTTGGATCACCCCTCCACTTT. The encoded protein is CASRGTGVGSPLHF.

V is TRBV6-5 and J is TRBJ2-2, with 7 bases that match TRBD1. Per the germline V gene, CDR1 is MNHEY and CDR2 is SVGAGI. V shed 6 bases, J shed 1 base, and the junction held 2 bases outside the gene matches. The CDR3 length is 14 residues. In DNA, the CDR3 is TGTGCCAGCAGGGGACAGAGGAACACCGGGGAGCTGTTTTTT. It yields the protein CASRGQRNTGELFF.

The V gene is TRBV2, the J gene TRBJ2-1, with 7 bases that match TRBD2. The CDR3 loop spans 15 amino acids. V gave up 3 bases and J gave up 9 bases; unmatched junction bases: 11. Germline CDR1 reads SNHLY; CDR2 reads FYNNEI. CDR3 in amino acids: CASSDWGGRGSEQFF. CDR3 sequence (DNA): TGTGCCAGCAGTGATTGGGGCGGGAGAGGAAGTGAGCAGTTCTTC.

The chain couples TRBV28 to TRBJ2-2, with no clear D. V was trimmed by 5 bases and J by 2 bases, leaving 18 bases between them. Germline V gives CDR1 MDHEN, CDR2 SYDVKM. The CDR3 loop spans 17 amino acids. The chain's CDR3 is CASSRSSGPLNTGELFF. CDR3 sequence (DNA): TGTGCCAGCAGTCGCAGCTCGGGTCCCCTTAACACCGGGGAGCTGTTTTTT.

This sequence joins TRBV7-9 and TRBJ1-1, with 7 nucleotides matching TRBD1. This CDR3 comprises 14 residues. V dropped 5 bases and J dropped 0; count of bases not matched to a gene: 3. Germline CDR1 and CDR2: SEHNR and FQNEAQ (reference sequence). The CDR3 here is CASSLGQMNTEAFF. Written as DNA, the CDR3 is TGTGCCAGCAGCCTGGGACAGATGAACACTGAAGCTTTCTTT.

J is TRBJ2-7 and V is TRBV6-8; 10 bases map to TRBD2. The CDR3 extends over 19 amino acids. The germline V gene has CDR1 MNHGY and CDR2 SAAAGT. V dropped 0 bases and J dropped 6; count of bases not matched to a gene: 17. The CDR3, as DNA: TGTGCCAGCAGTTACTCGAATGGGCTAGCGGGAGACCTTAAGGGCGAGCAGTACTTC. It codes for CASSYSNGLAGDLKGEQYF.

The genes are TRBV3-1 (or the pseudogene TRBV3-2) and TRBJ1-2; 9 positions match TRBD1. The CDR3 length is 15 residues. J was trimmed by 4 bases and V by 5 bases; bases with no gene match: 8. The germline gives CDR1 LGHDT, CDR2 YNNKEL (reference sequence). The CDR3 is CASSNRGLLGYGYTF. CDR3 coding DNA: TGTGCCAGCAGCAACAGGGGGCTCCTAGGCTATGGCTACACCTTC.

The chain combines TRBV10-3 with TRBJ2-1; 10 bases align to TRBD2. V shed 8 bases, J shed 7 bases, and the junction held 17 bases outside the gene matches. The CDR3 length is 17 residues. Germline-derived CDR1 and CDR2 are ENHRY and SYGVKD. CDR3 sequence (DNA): TGTGCCATCTCTACACTAGCGGGAAGTTGGGGAAGGAATGAGCAGTTCTTC. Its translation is CAISTLAGSWGRNEQFF.

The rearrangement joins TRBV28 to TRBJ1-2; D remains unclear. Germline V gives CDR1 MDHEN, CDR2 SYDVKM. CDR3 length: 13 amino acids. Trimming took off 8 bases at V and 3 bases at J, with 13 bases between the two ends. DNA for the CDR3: TGTGCCAGCCAGTCTGATCTAGACTATGGCTACACCTTC. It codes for CASQSDLDYGYTF.

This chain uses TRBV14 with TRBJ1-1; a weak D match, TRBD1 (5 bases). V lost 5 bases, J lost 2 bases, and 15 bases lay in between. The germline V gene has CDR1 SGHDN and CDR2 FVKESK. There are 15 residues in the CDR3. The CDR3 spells CASSLAGGGNTEAFF. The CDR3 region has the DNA TGTGCCAGCAGCTTGGCGGGGGGAGGAAACACTGAAGCTTTCTTT.

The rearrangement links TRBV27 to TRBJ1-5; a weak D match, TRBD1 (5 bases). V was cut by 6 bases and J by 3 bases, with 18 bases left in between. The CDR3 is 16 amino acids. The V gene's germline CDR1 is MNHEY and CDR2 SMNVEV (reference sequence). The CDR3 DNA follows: TGTGCCAGCAGATCAGTGGGAAAAGGGGACAATCAGCCCCAGCATTTT. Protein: CASRSVGKGDNQPQHF.

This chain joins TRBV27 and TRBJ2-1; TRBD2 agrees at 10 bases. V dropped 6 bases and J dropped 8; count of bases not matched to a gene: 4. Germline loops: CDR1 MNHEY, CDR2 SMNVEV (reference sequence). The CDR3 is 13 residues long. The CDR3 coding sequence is TGTGCCAGCAGGCTAGCGGGAGCCTATGAGCAGTTCTTC. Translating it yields CASRLAGAYEQFF.

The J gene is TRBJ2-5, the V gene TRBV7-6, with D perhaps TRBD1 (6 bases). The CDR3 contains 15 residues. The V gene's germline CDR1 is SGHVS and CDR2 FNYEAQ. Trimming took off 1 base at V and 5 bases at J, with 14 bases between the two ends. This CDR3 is CASSLVSRGGETQYF. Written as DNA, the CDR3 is TGTGCCAGCAGCTTAGTATCCAGGGGTGGGGAGACCCAGTACTTC.

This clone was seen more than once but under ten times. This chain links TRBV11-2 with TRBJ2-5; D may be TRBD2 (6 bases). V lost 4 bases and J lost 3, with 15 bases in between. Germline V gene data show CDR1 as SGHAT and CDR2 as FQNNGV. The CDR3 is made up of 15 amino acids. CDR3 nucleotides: TGTGCCAGCAGCTGGGCGGGGAATCGCGAAGAGACCCAGTACTTC. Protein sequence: CASSWAGNREETQYF.

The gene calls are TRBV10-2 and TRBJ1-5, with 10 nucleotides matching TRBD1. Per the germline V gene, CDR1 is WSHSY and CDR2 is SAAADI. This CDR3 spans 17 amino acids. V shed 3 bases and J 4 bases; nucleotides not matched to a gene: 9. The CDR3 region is CASSENFRTGGNQPQHF. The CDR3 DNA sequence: TGCGCCAGCAGTGAAAACTTCCGGACAGGGGGGAATCAGCCCCAGCATTTT.

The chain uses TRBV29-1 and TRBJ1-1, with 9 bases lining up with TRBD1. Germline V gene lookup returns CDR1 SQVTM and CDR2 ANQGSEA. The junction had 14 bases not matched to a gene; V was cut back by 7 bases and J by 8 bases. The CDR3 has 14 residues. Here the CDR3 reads CSAGGGQGLSEAFF. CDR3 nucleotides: TGCAGCGCCGGAGGGGGACAGGGATTATCGGAAGCTTTCTTT.

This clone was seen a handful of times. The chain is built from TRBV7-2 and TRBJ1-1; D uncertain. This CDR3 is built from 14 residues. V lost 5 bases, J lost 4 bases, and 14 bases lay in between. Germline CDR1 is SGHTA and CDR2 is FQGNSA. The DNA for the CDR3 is TGTGCCAGCAGCCCAGGACGGGGAAGCACTGAAGCTTTCTTT. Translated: CASSPGRGSTEAFF.

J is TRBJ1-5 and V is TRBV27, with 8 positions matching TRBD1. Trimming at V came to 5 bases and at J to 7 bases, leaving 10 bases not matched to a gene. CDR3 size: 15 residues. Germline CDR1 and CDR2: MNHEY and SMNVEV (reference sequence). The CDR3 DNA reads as TGTGCCAGCAGTCCAGGACAGGGCTTTAGGCAGCCCCAGCATTTT. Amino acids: CASSPGQGFRQPQHF.

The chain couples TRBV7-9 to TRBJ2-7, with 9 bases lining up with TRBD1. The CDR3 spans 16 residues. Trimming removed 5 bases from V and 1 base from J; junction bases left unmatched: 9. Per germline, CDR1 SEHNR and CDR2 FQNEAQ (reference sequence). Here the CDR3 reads CASSVTGTGKSYEQYF. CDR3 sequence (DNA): TGTGCCAGCAGCGTCACCGGGACAGGGAAGTCCTACGAGCAGTACTTC.

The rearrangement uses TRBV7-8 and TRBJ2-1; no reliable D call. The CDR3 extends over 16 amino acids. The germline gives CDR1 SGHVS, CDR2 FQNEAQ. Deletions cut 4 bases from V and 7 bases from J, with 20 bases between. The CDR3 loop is CASSSRPFSTRNEQFF. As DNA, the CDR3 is TGTGCCAGCAGCTCCAGACCATTTTCGACACGAAATGAGCAGTTCTTC.

The CDR3 here is CASSGEAIGGNEQFF. The CDR3 bases are TGTGCCAGCAGTGGGGAGGCAATCGGGGGGAATGAGCAGTTCTTC. The chain links TRBV21-1 to TRBJ2-1; TRBD2 is taken as the D call from the table, unchecked against the DNA. TRBV21-1 is described as a pseudogene. The CDR3 sequence is 15 residues long.

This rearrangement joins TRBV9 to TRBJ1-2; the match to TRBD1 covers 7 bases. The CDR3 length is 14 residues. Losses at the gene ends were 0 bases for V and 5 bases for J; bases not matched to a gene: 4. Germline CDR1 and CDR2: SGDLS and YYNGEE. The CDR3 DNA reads TGTGCCAGCAGCGTAGCGGGACAGTCGTATGGCTACACCTTC. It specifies CASSVAGQSYGYTF.

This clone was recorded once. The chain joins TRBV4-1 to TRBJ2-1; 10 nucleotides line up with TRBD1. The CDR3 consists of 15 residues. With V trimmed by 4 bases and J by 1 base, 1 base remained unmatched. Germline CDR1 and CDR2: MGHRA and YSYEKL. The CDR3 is CASSPGQGSYNEQFF. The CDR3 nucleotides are TGCGCCAGCAGCCCGGGACAGGGGTCCTACAATGAGCAGTTCTTC.

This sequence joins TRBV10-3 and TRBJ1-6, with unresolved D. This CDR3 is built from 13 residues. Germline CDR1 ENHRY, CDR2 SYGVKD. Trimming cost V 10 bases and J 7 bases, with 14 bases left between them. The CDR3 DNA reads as TGTGCCACCCAAAGGGAGTCGAATTCACCCCTCCACTTT. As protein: CATQRESNSPLHF.

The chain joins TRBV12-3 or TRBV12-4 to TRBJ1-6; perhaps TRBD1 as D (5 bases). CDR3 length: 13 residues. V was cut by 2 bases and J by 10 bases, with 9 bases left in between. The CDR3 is CASSLQGSSPLHF. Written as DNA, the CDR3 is TGTGCCAGCAGTTTACAGGGTAGCTCACCCCTCCACTTT.

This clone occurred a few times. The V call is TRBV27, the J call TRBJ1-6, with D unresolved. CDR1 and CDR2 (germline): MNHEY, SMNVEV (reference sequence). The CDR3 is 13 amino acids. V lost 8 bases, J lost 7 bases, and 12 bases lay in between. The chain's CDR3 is CASFGGINSPLHF. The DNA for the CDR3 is TGTGCCAGCTTTGGAGGGATCAATTCACCCCTCCACTTT.